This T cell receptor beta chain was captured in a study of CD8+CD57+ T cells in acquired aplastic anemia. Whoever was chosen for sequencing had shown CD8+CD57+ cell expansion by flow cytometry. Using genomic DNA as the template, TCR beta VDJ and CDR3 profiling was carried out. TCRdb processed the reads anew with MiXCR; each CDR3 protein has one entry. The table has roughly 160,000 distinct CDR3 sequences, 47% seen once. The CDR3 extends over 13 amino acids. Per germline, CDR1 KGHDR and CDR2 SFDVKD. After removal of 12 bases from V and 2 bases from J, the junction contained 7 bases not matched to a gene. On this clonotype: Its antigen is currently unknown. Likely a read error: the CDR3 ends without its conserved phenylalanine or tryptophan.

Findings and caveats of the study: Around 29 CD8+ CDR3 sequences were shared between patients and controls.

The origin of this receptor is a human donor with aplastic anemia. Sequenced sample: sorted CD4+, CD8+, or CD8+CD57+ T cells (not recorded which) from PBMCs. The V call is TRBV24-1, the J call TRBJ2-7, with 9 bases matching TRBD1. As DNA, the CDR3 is TGTGCCTGGATTAGGACAGGGGCCTACGAGCAGTACTCC. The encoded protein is CAWIRTGAYEQYS.